The 23 T cell receptor beta chains in this list originate from one sample, sequenced in a study of Ad26.COV2.S vaccination and SARS-CoV-2 variants (dated by TCRdb to about 2021). The treatment or condition label of this sample denotes: around 19 received Ad26.COV2.S at low or high dose, single or two shots; several received placebo; per-sample allocation not given. For vaccine and placebo recipients, repertoires were sequenced using samples collected on day 63 after the first injection. The protocol used for the library was the immunoSEQ multiplex PCR assay. Entries here come from immuneACCESS through TCRdb and include only in-frame sequences with V and J called. Some clones fail to appear in such tables; in the studies checked, an unresolved V gene covers under half of the shortfall, and the cause of the remainder is unknown. The sample table shows around 450,000 clones, and 90% are seen once. About 4.1% of the sample lies in the top ten.

Sequencing was performed on peripheral blood, taken in a trial of Ad26.COV2.S vaccine versus placebo. These TCRs come from a person aged 18-60 years who received the Ad26.COV2.S COVID-19 vaccine or a placebo.

This clone was observed once. The chain is built from TRBV28 and TRBJ2-1, with D possibly TRBD2 on 5 matching bases. V shed 5 bases and J shed 5 bases, with 13 bases lying between them. The CDR3 sequence is 14 residues long. Germline V lookup: CDR1 MDHEN, CDR2 SYDVKM. CDR3 region: CASSPRTENNEQFF. The CDR3 DNA reads as TGTGCCAGCAGTCCCCGGACTGAAAACAATGAGCAGTTCTTC.

V is TRBV9 and J is TRBJ2-2; D possibly uses TRBD1 or TRBD2 (6 bases each). CDR1 SGDLS and CDR2 YYNGEE come from the germline V gene. The V end was cut by 0 bases, the J end by 5 bases, with 14 bases between. The CDR3 loop spans 16 amino acids. DNA for the CDR3: TGTGCCAGCAGCGTAGGGATAGGAGGGGGGACCGGGGAGCTGTTTTTT. Translation: CASSVGIGGGTGELFF.

The V gene is TRBV7-2, the J gene TRBJ2-5; unclear D gene. The CDR3 is 11 amino acids. Germline loops: CDR1 SGHTA, CDR2 FQGNSA. The germline V and J ends were trimmed by 1 base and 7 bases, with 4 bases remaining between them. This chain's CDR3 is CASSLDLTQYF. CDR3 coding DNA: TGTGCCAGCAGCTTAGACCTGACCCAGTACTTC.

The rearrangement joins TRBV28 to TRBJ1-2, with D unclear. The V end lost 6 bases, the J end lost 0 bases, and 11 bases lay between the germline ends. The CDR3 is made up of 14 amino acids. Germline CDR1 MDHEN, CDR2 SYDVKM. CDR3 DNA sequence: TGTGCCAGCAGCATGGATGTGACTAACTATGGCTACACCTTC. Translated: CASSMDVTNYGYTF.

This clone showed up just a few times. The gene calls are TRBV4-2 and TRBJ2-7; unclear D gene. Germline CDR1 LGHNA, CDR2 YNFKEQ. Trimming pared 1 base from V and 0 bases from J, leaving 10 bases between. CDR3 size: 15 residues. The CDR3 coding sequence is TGTGCCAGCAGCCAAGCTATTAGTACCTCCTACGAGCAGTACTTC. As protein: CASSQAISTSYEQYF.

The chain links TRBV3-1 (or the pseudogene TRBV3-2) to TRBJ2-7; 12 bases are a match to TRBD1. This CDR3 region has 14 residues. The V and J ends lost 6 bases and 12 bases, in that order; junction bases with no gene match: 12. Per the germline V gene, CDR1 is LGHDT and CDR2 is YNNKEL (reference sequence). The CDR3, as DNA: TGTGCCAGCAGTCCTCCGGGACAGGGGGCACCGGGGTACTTC. Amino acid sequence: CASSPPGQGAPGYF.

This chain links TRBV3-1 (or the pseudogene TRBV3-2) with TRBJ1-1; D gene ambiguous. The CDR3 extends over 12 amino acids. V lost 3 bases and J 8 bases, leaving 10 bases between the germline ends. Germline CDR1 and CDR2: LGHDT and YNNKEL (reference sequence). CDR3 nucleotides: TGTGCCAGCAGCCAGAGCGGTTGGGAAGCTTTCTTT. Encoded protein: CASSQSGWEAFF.

This chain joins TRBV5-6 and TRBJ2-3; D gene unclear. Germline lookup yields CDR1 SGHDT and CDR2 YYEEEE. The V end lost 0 bases, the J end lost 11 bases, and 7 bases lay between the germline ends. The CDR3 extends over 11 amino acids. The CDR3 here is CASSLGPVQYF. Written as DNA, the CDR3 is TGTGCCAGCAGCTTGGGGCCGGTGCAGTATTTT.

Only one count was recorded for this clone. The chain links TRBV19 to TRBJ2-2; 9 nucleotides align to TRBD1. Germline V gene sequence: CDR1 LNHDA, CDR2 SQIVND (reference sequence). The CDR3 is 17 amino acids. J was trimmed by 1 base and V by 9 bases; bases with no gene match: 12. The CDR3 region is CASNTGQGILNTGELFF. CDR3 nucleotide sequence: TGTGCCAGCAATACGGGACAGGGAATATTGAACACCGGGGAGCTGTTTTTT. Full variable domain (remainder filled in from reference TRBV19 and TRBJ2-2): DGGITQSPKYLFRKEGQNVTLSCEQNLNHDAMYWYRQDPGQGLRLIYYSQIVNDFQKGDIAEGYSVSREKKESFPLTVTSAQKNPTAFYLCASNTGQGILNTGELFFGEGSRLTVL.

The rearrangement joins TRBV10-3 to TRBJ2-1; 10 nucleotides line up with TRBD2. Germline-derived CDR1 and CDR2 are ENHRY and SYGVKD. CDR3 length: 18 amino acids. J lost 0 bases, V lost 2 bases, and 7 bases had no gene match. CDR3 sequence reads: CAISELWASGSSYNEQFF. CDR3 DNA: TGTGCCATCAGTGAGCTTTGGGCTAGCGGGAGCTCCTACAATGAGCAGTTCTTC.

The genes are TRBV9 and TRBJ2-2, with 9 bases that match TRBD2. Germline V CDR1 and CDR2: SGDLS, YYNGEE. The CDR3 totals 18 residues. J was trimmed by 1 base and V by 7 bases; bases with no gene match: 14. The CDR3 spells CASARVLAGVGNTGELFF. CDR3 nucleotide sequence: TGTGCCAGCGCTAGGGTTTTAGCGGGAGTGGGGAACACCGGGGAGCTGTTTTTT.

The chain combines TRBV10-3 with TRBJ2-3; D may correspond to TRBD1 or TRBD2 (6 bases each). Germline values: CDR1 ENHRY, CDR2 SYGVKD. V lost 8 bases and J lost 5, with 11 bases in between. This CDR3 region has 12 residues. In DNA, the CDR3 is TGTGCCATCGGGGGGCGGGGAGATACGCAGTATTTT. It encodes CAIGGRGDTQYF.

This rearrangement joins TRBV4-1 to TRBJ2-5, with D maybe TRBD2 (5 bases). The CDR3 length is 14 residues. Germline loops: CDR1 MGHRA, CDR2 YSYEKL. The V end lost 0 bases, the J end lost 5 bases, and 10 bases lay between the germline ends. DNA of the CDR3: TGCGCCAGCAGCCAAGATGGACTGGGGGAGACCCAGTACTTC. As protein: CASSQDGLGETQYF.

V and J are TRBV28 and TRBJ2-7; tentative D call: TRBD2 (5 bases). Trimming pared 6 bases from V and 5 bases from J, leaving 20 bases between. CDR1 is MDHEN, CDR2 SYDVKM, per germline. This CDR3 region has 15 residues. The CDR3 spells CASSPPGEGRNEQYF. The DNA of the CDR3 is TGTGCCAGCAGCCCCCCAGGTGAGGGCCGGAACGAGCAGTACTTC.

The chain joins TRBV11-2 to TRBJ2-1; TRBD2 might be the D (5 bases). Trimming removed 2 bases at V and 0 bases at J, with 11 bases between. Germline CDR1 is SGHAT and CDR2 is FQNNGV. This CDR3 region has 16 residues. The CDR3 spells CASSLSGSSSYNEQFF. The DNA for the CDR3 is TGTGCCAGCAGCTTAAGCGGAAGCAGCTCCTACAATGAGCAGTTCTTC.

The chain couples TRBV30 to TRBJ2-5; D remains ambiguous. Germline V gene sequence: CDR1 GTSNPN, CDR2 SVGIG (reference sequence). Trimming left V 2 bases short and J 4 bases short, with 8 bases between. The CDR3 covers 12 residues. The CDR3 coding sequence is TGTGCCTGGAGTATAGGGCGAGAGACCCAGTACTTC. Its translation: CAWSIGRETQYF. The whole variable domain, remainder taken from reference TRBV30 and TRBJ2-5, is SQTIHQWPATLVQPVGSPLSLECTVEGTSNPNLYWYRQAAGRGLQLLFYSVGIGQISSEVPQNLSASRPQDRQFILSSKKLLLSDSGFYLCAWSIGRETQYFGPGTRLLVL.

This sequence joins TRBV6-4 and TRBJ2-1; D perhaps matches TRBD2 (6 bases). The CDR3 extends over 15 amino acids. V was trimmed by 5 bases and J by 0 bases, leaving 11 bases between them. Germline CDR1 reads MRHNA; CDR2 reads SNTAGT. CDR3 nucleotide sequence: TGTGCCAGCAGTAGAAGCGGGTTCTCCTACAATGAGCAGTTCTTC. Its protein product is CASSRSGFSYNEQFF.

The chain couples TRBV4-1 to TRBJ1-2; D is ambiguous. The CDR3 is 16 residues long. Trimming stripped 0 bases from V and 1 base from J, with 12 bases between. Germline V gives CDR1 MGHRA, CDR2 YSYEKL. The CDR3 sequence is CASSQELSISNYGYTF. CDR3 nucleotides: TGCGCCAGCAGCCAAGAGTTATCTATAAGTAACTATGGCTACACCTTC.

V gene TRBV21-1 combines with J gene TRBJ2-3; TRBD1, the D gene given by the table, was not confirmed from the DNA. TRBV21-1 is reported as a pseudogene. The CDR3 runs 14 residues. As DNA, the CDR3 is TGTGCCAGCAGCAATACAGCCCGCACAGATACGCAGTATTTT. It is translated as CASSNTARTDTQYF.

The rearrangement joins TRBV6-4 to TRBJ2-7; D is tentatively TRBD1 or TRBD2 (6 bases each). The CDR3 loop spans 15 amino acids. Germline-derived CDR1 and CDR2 are MRHNA and SNTAGT. The ends were cut back, 2 bases at V and 7 bases at J, with 18 bases in the middle. DNA of the CDR3: TGTGCCAGCAGTGACGGGACGGGGGCCTGTGTAGAGCAGTACTTC. Protein product: CASSDGTGACVEQYF.

The chain employs TRBV7-3 and TRBJ2-7; 13 bases align to TRBD2. The V segment lost 5 bases and the J segment 2 bases; nucleotides outside the gene matches: 6. Germline-derived CDR1 and CDR2 are SGHTA and FQGTGA. This CDR3 contains 16 residues. CDR3 sequence reads: CASSLEGTSGTYEQYF. The CDR3 DNA follows: TGTGCCAGCAGCCTCGAGGGGACTAGCGGGACCTACGAGCAGTACTTC.

The rearrangement links TRBV4-2 to TRBJ2-3; TRBD2 matches 9 bases. The junction had 17 bases not matched to a gene; V was cut back by 4 bases and J by 6 bases. CDR3 length: 18 residues. Germline V gene data show CDR1 as LGHNA and CDR2 as YNFKEQ. This chain's CDR3 is CASSRHLSGSEGWDTQYF. CDR3 nucleotides: TGTGCCAGCAGCCGTCACCTTAGCGGGAGCGAGGGTTGGGATACGCAGTATTTT.

The J gene is TRBJ1-4, the V gene TRBV28; 8 bases match TRBD1. CDR1 is MDHEN and CDR2 is SYDVKM in the germline V gene. V was clipped by 5 bases and J by 8 bases; unmatched bases: 13. The CDR3 consists of 16 residues. The CDR3 bases are TGTGCCAGCAGTCGTCCGGGACAGGCCAGCGGGGAAAAACTGTTTTTT. Protein sequence: CASSRPGQASGEKLFF.